This TCR beta chain emerged from a study of CD8 T cells in ankylosing spondylitis. Study results and limitations: Some of these motif variants have turned up before, in reports on reactive arthritis synovial fluid and blood.

Researchers built TCR beta libraries using quantitative 5'-RACE with molecular barcodes. TCRdb reprocessed the 5' RACE reads with MiXCR, giving one entry per CDR3 protein. The sample records 200,000 to 250,000 distinct CDR3 sequences, more than 9% being singletons. The CDR3 consists of 14 residues. Looked up from germline, CDR1 is LGHDT and CDR2 is YNNKEL (reference sequence). The J segment lost 1 base and the V segment lost 4 bases, leaving 1 base of the junction unmatched. This clonotype was counted a few times. Its antigen is still unknown. The receptor comes from a male donor with ankylosing spondylitis or in good health (not recorded which). Sequencing was performed on blood, either unsorted or a sorted T cell fraction (not recorded which). The rearrangement links TRBV3-1 to TRBJ2-5; 9 bases agree with TRBD2. The CDR3 nucleotides are TGTGCCAGCAGCCTGACTAGCGGCCAAGAGACCCAGTACTTC. It yields the protein CASSLTSGQETQYF.